This T cell receptor (beta chain) came from a study of neurological immune-mediated disorders. Using its own MiXCR run on the 5' RACE reads, TCRdb lists one record per CDR3 protein. The sample includes roughly 75,000 distinct CDR3 sequences, roughly an eighth seen only once; the top ten take approximately 4.2%. The CDR3 loop spans 17 amino acids. V was clipped by 5 bases and J by 8 bases; unmatched bases: 14. In this sample, this clonotype turned up many times. This sample's time point: longitudinal time-point 1 (baseline). The V gene is TRBV12-3 or TRBV12-4, the J gene TRBJ2-1, with 11 positions matching TRBD2. This TCR was recovered from a female donor with HTLV-1-associated myelopathy (HAM/TSP). Sequencing used PBMCs. The CDR3, as DNA: TGTGCCAGCAGTACTAGCTATAGCGGGGGGGCCAGGGATGAGCAGTTCTTC. Translating gives CASSTSYSGGARDEQFF.